Below are 30 T cell receptor beta chains sequenced from a single sample in a study of blood T cell repertoires in COVID-19. Using immunoSEQ multiplex PCR, the repertoire was profiled, and TCRdb retains in-frame clones only, with some absent. The sample holds about 91,000 clones; over 70% are singletons and the top ten take roughly 9.8%. Input material: peripheral blood. These receptors all come from a woman older than 75 with acute or convalescent COVID-19.

Concerning this clone: The same CDR3 is also encoded by other DNA sequences in this sample. V is TRBV18 and J is TRBJ1-6; 7 nucleotides line up with TRBD1. V shed 2 bases and J 7 bases; nucleotides not matched to a gene: 2. The CDR3 is 14 residues long. Germline CDR1 and CDR2: KGHSH and LQKENI. The CDR3 loop reads CASSPTQGNSPLHF. The DNA for the CDR3 is TGTGCCAGCTCACCAACACAGGGGAATTCACCCCTCCACTTT. Full variable domain (rest looked up from reference TRBV18 and TRBJ1-6): NAGVMQNPRHLVRRRGQEARLRCSPMKGHSHVYWYRQLPEEGLKFMVYLQKENIIDESGMPKERFSAEFPKEGPSILRIQQVVRGDSAAYFCASSPTQGNSPLHFGNGTRLTVT.

The rearrangement uses TRBV19 and TRBJ2-3; D unresolved. The CDR3 is made up of 14 amino acids. CDR1 and CDR2 from the germline V gene are LNHDA and SQIVND (reference sequence). Trimming stripped 1 base from V and 1 base from J, with 6 bases between. CDR3 sequence (DNA): TGTGCCAGTAGTATAGCACTGCGCACAGATACGCAGTATTTT. The encoded protein is CASSIALRTDTQYF.

As concerns this clone: One end of the junction does not line up with germline, which may come from a read error. The V and J genes are TRBV7-7 and TRBJ2-2; TRBD2 might be the D (5 bases). The germline V gene has CDR1 SSHAT and CDR2 FNYEAQ (reference sequence). This CDR3 is built from 14 residues. CDR3 sequence reads: CASSPDWNTGELFF. CDR3 DNA sequence: TGTGCTAGCAGCCCGGACTGGAACACCGGGGAGCTGTTTTTT.

Many counts were recorded for this clone. The chain uses TRBV3-1 (or the pseudogene TRBV3-2) and TRBJ2-3; D call uncertain. The CDR3 totals 14 residues. V lost 0 bases and J lost 10, with 14 bases in between. Germline-derived CDR1 and CDR2 are LGHDT and YNNKEL (reference sequence). The CDR3 here is CASSQDTWSSAQYF. In DNA form, the CDR3 reads TGTGCCAGCAGCCAAGATACGTGGTCCTCGGCGCAGTATTTT.

The chain joins TRBV6-6 to TRBJ2-7; 9 bases fit TRBD2. The trim removed 4 bases at V and 5 bases at J, leaving 6 bases unmatched. CDR3 length: 14 residues. Germline V CDR1 and CDR2: MNHNY, SVGAGI (reference sequence). The CDR3 here is CASSWRGGRDEQYF. The DNA of the CDR3 is TGTGCCAGCAGTTGGCGGGGGGGCCGGGACGAGCAGTACTTC.

CDR3 loop: CASRRSGLSNTGELFF. CDR3 DNA sequence: TGCGCCAGCAGGCGGTCGGGACTCTCGAACACCGGGGAGCTGTTTTTT. This chain links TRBV5-1 with TRBJ2-2; possible D gene TRBD2, 6 bases. V was pared by 5 bases and J by 0 bases, with 14 bases between. CDR1 SGHRS and CDR2 YFSETQ come from the germline V gene. This CDR3 is 16 amino acids long.

This clone turned up a few times. The chain employs TRBV2 and TRBJ1-2; D gene ambiguous. The ends were cut back, 8 bases at V and 4 bases at J, with 8 bases in the middle. The germline CDR1 and CDR2 sequences are SNHLY and FYNNEI. This CDR3 spans 11 amino acids. CDR3 in amino acids: CASLYSYGYTF. Here the CDR3 DNA reads TGTGCCAGCCTATATTCCTATGGCTACACCTTC.

The chain recombines TRBV9 with TRBJ2-1; the D gene is possibly TRBD2 (5 bases). The length of the CDR3 is 15 residues. The ends were cut back, 1 base at V and 2 bases at J, with 10 bases in the middle. Per germline, CDR1 SGDLS and CDR2 YYNGEE. The CDR3 here is CASSVSVGAYNEQFF. The CDR3 DNA sequence: TGTGCCAGCAGCGTATCTGTGGGAGCCTACAATGAGCAGTTCTTC.

The V call is TRBV19, the J call TRBJ1-1; weak D call: TRBD1 (6 bases). The V gene lost 5 bases and the J gene lost 4 bases, with 14 bases spanning the gap. This CDR3 region has 14 residues. Germline CDR1 is LNHDA and CDR2 is SQIVND (reference sequence). CDR3 amino acids: CASSSIQGGTEAFF. CDR3 in DNA: TGTGCCAGTAGTTCGATACAGGGTGGCACTGAAGCTTTCTTT.

The chain employs TRBV5-3 and TRBJ1-5; D may be TRBD1 (5 bases). TRBV5-3 is marked as an open reading frame, function uncertain. V lost 7 bases and J lost 0, with 11 bases in between. CDR3 length: 14 residues. CDR3 nucleotides: TGTGCCAGAGAACCCCAGGGTAGCAATCAGCCCCAGCATTTT. Translation gives CAREPQGSNQPQHF.

CDR3 sequence (DNA): TGCGCCAGCAGCTTGGAACTAGCGGAGGGGACCCAGTACTTC. Protein product: CASSLELAEGTQYF. The genes are TRBV5-1 and TRBJ2-5; 8 nucleotides match TRBD2. Germline trimming cut 0 bases from V and 7 bases from J; bases unmatched to any gene: 5. Germline CDR1 and CDR2: SGHRS and YFSETQ. The CDR3 covers 14 residues.

CDR3 sequence reads: CASSTDRLETQYF. CDR3 DNA: TGTGCCAGTAGTACCGACAGGTTGGAGACCCAGTACTTC. The rearrangement uses TRBV19 and TRBJ2-5; the D gene is possibly TRBD1 (6 bases). Germline CDR1 LNHDA, CDR2 SQIVND (reference sequence). Trimming left V 4 bases short and J 5 bases short, with 11 bases between. The CDR3 has 13 residues.

Only a few counts were recorded for this clone. J is TRBJ1-2 and V is TRBV3-1 (or the pseudogene TRBV3-2), with TRBD1 as a possible D gene (6 bases). CDR1 and CDR2 from the germline V gene are LGHDT and YNNKEL (reference sequence). The CDR3 sequence is 13 residues long. V was trimmed by 1 base and J by 6 bases, leaving 9 bases between them. CDR3 region: CASSQGAGDGYTF. DNA of the CDR3: TGTGCCAGCAGCCAAGGGGCAGGGGATGGCTACACCTTC.

The chain combines TRBV3-1 (or the pseudogene TRBV3-2) with TRBJ1-6; D call uncertain. V was trimmed by 4 bases and J by 5 bases, leaving 15 bases between them. The CDR3 is made up of 16 amino acids. In germline, CDR1 is LGHDT, CDR2 YNNKEL (reference sequence). CDR3 bases: TGTGCCAGCAGCCGTTCGAGGGCAGGCGATAATTCACCCCTCCACTTT. Translated, it gives CASSRSRAGDNSPLHF.

This rearrangement joins TRBV7-9 to TRBJ1-2; D is perhaps TRBD1 (5 bases). V lost 0 bases, J lost 10 bases, and 12 bases lay in between. This CDR3 has 13 amino acids. Looked up from germline, CDR1 is SEHNR and CDR2 is FQNEAQ (reference sequence). The CDR3 reads CASSLAQDLDYTF. The CDR3 DNA is TGTGCCAGCAGCTTAGCACAGGATCTCGACTACACCTTC.

Concerning this clone: An end of the junction differs from the germline gene, which may be a read error. This rearrangement joins TRBV7-7 to TRBJ2-7; 8 bases agree with TRBD1. The CDR3 contains 17 residues. Per germline, CDR1 SSHAT and CDR2 FNYEAQ (reference sequence). The CDR3 spells CASSPRQGLIYTYEQYF. The CDR3 DNA follows: TGTGCTAGCAGCCCACGACAGGGGTTAATTTACACCTACGAGCAGTACTTC.

V usage is TRBV11-2 and J usage is TRBJ2-2, with TRBD1 matching over 8 bases. Germline loops: CDR1 SGHAT, CDR2 FQNNGV. J gave up 1 base and V 5 bases, and 3 bases lay outside the gene matches. This CDR3 is 15 amino acids long. The CDR3, as DNA: TGTGCCAGCAGCCGCGGGACAGGGAACACCGGGGAGCTGTTTTTT. Amino acids: CASSRGTGNTGELFF.

J is TRBJ2-2 and V is TRBV5-4; 8 positions agree with TRBD2. The CDR3 is 15 residues long. Looked up from germline, CDR1 is SGHNT and CDR2 is YYREEE (reference sequence). V lost 0 bases, J lost 6 bases, and 4 bases stayed unmatched. In nucleotides, the CDR3 is TGTGCCAGCAGCTTGGCTCGGACTAGCCCCGGGGAGCTGTTTTTT. It is translated as CASSLARTSPGELFF.

The chain links TRBV5-1 to TRBJ2-2; a possible D gene is TRBD2 (6 bases). CDR1 and CDR2 (germline): SGHRS, YFSETQ. V dropped 2 bases and J dropped 3 bases, with 17 bases sitting between them. The CDR3 has 17 amino acids. The CDR3 region has the DNA TGCGCCAGCAGCTTACTAGCCGCCGGAGCGGACACCGGGGAGCTGTTTTTT. This encodes CASSLLAAGADTGELFF. Combining the CDR3 with reference TRBV5-1 and TRBJ2-2 gives the whole variable domain KAGVTQTPRYLIKTRGQQVTLSCSPISGHRSVSWYQQTPGQGLQFLFEYFSETQRNKGNFPGRFSGRQFSNSRSEMNVSTLELGDSALYLCASSLLAAGADTGELFFGEGSRLTVL.

This chain links TRBV24-1 with TRBJ2-1; 11 nucleotides agree with TRBD2. This CDR3 region has 16 residues. Germline V CDR1 and CDR2: KGHDR, SFDVKD. The V segment lost 3 bases and the J segment 4 bases; nucleotides outside the gene matches: 4. The CDR3 DNA sequence: TGTGCCACCAGTGATCCACTAGCGGGAGAGTACAATGAGCAGTTCTTC. It codes for CATSDPLAGEYNEQFF.

A single count supports this clone. The rearrangement joins TRBV20-1 to TRBJ2-5; D unclear. The CDR3 has 11 amino acids. Germline assignment: CDR1 DFQATT and CDR2 SNEGSKA (reference sequence). Trimming removed 3 bases from V and 2 bases from J, with 4 bases in between. The CDR3 spells CSASQQETQYF. CDR3 coding DNA: TGCAGTGCTAGTCAGCAAGAGACCCAGTACTTC.

The rearrangement uses TRBV18 and TRBJ1-1; the D gene is possibly TRBD1 (6 bases). Between the trimmed V and J ends, which lost 0 bases and 1 base, there was a span of 12 bases. Germline CDR1 reads KGHSH; CDR2 reads LQKENI. The CDR3 has 16 amino acids. CDR3 sequence (DNA): TGTGCCAGCTCACCACCTAGTCAGGGGACGAACACTGAAGCTTTCTTT. Amino acids: CASSPPSQGTNTEAFF. Variable domain in full (rest from reference TRBV18 and TRBJ1-1): NAGVMQNPRHLVRRRGQEARLRCSPMKGHSHVYWYRQLPEEGLKFMVYLQKENIIDESGMPKERFSAEFPKEGPSILRIQQVVRGDSAAYFCASSPPSQGTNTEAFFGQGTRLTVV.

The count of this clone is one. The chain couples TRBV6-5 to TRBJ2-3, with 10 bases that match TRBD2. The V segment lost 0 bases and the J segment 8 bases; nucleotides outside the gene matches: 8. The CDR3 totals 16 residues. Per germline, CDR1 MNHEY and CDR2 SVGAGI. The CDR3 DNA reads as TGTGCCAGCAGTTACTCAACTAGCGGGGCGGGTGGTACGCAGTATTTT. The encoded protein is CASSYSTSGAGGTQYF.

This sequence joins TRBV19 and TRBJ1-2; 8 nucleotides agree with TRBD1. Germline trimming cut 6 bases from V and 4 bases from J; bases unmatched to any gene: 1. There are 12 residues in the CDR3. From germline, CDR1 is LNHDA and CDR2 SQIVND (reference sequence). The CDR3 sequence: CASRQGAYGYTF. In nucleotides, the CDR3 is TGTGCCAGTAGGCAGGGGGCCTATGGCTACACCTTC.

Notes on this clone: Other DNA sequences in this specimen translate into the identical CDR3. The V call is TRBV18, the J call TRBJ2-5; 9 bases are shared with TRBD2. The CDR3 has 15 residues. V shed 0 bases and J 4 bases; nucleotides not matched to a gene: 3. Germline V gene data show CDR1 as KGHSH and CDR2 as LQKENI. The CDR3 loop reads CASSPPSGGRETQYF. The CDR3 bases are TGTGCCAGCTCACCACCCAGCGGGGGGAGAGAGACCCAGTACTTC. Full variable domain (outside the CDR3, taken from reference TRBV18 and TRBJ2-5): NAGVMQNPRHLVRRRGQEARLRCSPMKGHSHVYWYRQLPEEGLKFMVYLQKENIIDESGMPKERFSAEFPKEGPSILRIQQVVRGDSAAYFCASSPPSGGRETQYFGPGTRLLVL.

The V gene is TRBV29-1, the J gene TRBJ1-1, with 8 bases matching TRBD1. Germline CDR1 SQVTM, CDR2 ANQGSEA. With 4 bases clipped from V and 10 bases from J, the junction kept 11 bases outside the gene matches. The length of the CDR3 is 13 residues. CDR3: CSVGTMTGEGAFF. The CDR3 DNA sequence: TGCAGCGTTGGCACCATGACAGGGGAGGGAGCTTTCTTT.

In this sample, this clone turned up once. V gene TRBV27 combines with J gene TRBJ1-5; tentative D call: TRBD1 (5 bases). This CDR3 has 18 amino acids. In germline, CDR1 is MNHEY, CDR2 SMNVEV (reference sequence). Between the trimmed V and J ends, which lost 5 bases and 7 bases, there was a span of 27 bases. The CDR3 sequence: CASSPIHFVGGGGQPQHF. As DNA, the CDR3 is TGTGCCAGCAGTCCCATCCACTTTGTTGGGGGAGGCGGGCAGCCCCAGCATTTT.

The chain couples TRBV30 to TRBJ1-2; 8 bases align to TRBD1. Trimming cost V 2 bases and J 7 bases; bases outside gene matches: 12. The CDR3 is 15 amino acids. Germline lookup yields CDR1 GTSNPN and CDR2 SVGIG (reference sequence). The CDR3 nucleotides are TGTGCCTGGAGTCTGGCCGGAGGACAGGGTTCTGGCTACACCTTC. It encodes CAWSLAGGQGSGYTF.

The rearrangement joins TRBV27 to TRBJ2-2; 13 bases fit TRBD2. J gave up 4 bases and V 5 bases, and 4 bases lay outside the gene matches. The germline V gene has CDR1 MNHEY and CDR2 SMNVEV (reference sequence). This CDR3 region has 16 residues. The CDR3 sequence is CASSLGLAGVTGELFF. In DNA form, the CDR3 reads TGTGCCAGCAGTCTTGGACTAGCGGGAGTCACCGGGGAGCTGTTTTTT.

The chain joins TRBV6-6 to TRBJ1-6; 10 positions agree with TRBD1. Losses at the gene ends were 6 bases for V and 10 bases for J; bases not matched to a gene: 6. The CDR3 runs 14 residues. Germline V lookup: CDR1 MNHNY, CDR2 SVGAGI (reference sequence). In nucleotides, the CDR3 is TGTGCCAGCAGCCTAGGACAGGGGGGCTCACCCCTCCACTTT. Translation: CASSLGQGGSPLHF.